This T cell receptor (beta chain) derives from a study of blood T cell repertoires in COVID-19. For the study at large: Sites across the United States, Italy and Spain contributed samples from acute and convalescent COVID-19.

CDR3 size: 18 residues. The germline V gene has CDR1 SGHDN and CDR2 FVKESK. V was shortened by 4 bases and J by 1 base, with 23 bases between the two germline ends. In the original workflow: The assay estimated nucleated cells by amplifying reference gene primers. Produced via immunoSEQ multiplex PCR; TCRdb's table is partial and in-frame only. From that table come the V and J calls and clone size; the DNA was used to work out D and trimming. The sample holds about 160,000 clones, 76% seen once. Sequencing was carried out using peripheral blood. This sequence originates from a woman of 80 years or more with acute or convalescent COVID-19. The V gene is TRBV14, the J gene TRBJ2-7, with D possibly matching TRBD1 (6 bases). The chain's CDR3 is CASSRFTTGQGYSYEQYF. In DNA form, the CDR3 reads TGTGCCAGCAGCCGATTCACGACGGGGCAGGGGTATTCCTACGAGCAGTACTTC. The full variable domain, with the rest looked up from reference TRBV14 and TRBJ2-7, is EAGVTQFPSHSVIEKGQTVTLRCDPISGHDNLYWYRRVMGKEIKFLLHFVKESKQDESGMPNNRFLAERTGGTYSTLKVQPAELEDSGVYFCASSRFTTGQGYSYEQYFGPGTRLTVT.